This T cell receptor beta chain is from a study of CD8+CD57+ T cells in acquired aplastic anemia. Genomic DNA templated the TCR beta VDJ and CDR3 profiling. Using its own MiXCR run on the reads, TCRdb lists one record per CDR3 protein. In the table there are 200,000 or so distinct CDR3 sequences, 50% to 75% of which are singletons. V lost 2 bases and J lost 5, with 10 bases in between. The CDR3 has 14 residues. Germline CDR1 reads MDHEN; CDR2 reads SYDVKM. The study's findings and limits: In CD8+ cells, Simpson's diversity showed no significant difference between patients and controls. Researchers report that 25 to 30 CD8+ CDR3 sequences appeared in both patients and controls.

This clonotype was seen more than once but under ten times. As yet, its antigen is unknown. The source is a human donor with severe aplastic anemia or a healthy control (not recorded which). The rearrangement joins TRBV28 to TRBJ2-1; D may correspond to TRBD1 or TRBD2 (5 bases each). What was sequenced was sorted CD4+, CD8+, or CD8+CD57+ T cells (not recorded which) from PBMCs. CDR3 region: CASSLGGVHNEQFF. CDR3 in DNA: TGTGCCAGCAGTTTAGGGGGAGTCCACAATGAGCAGTTCTTC. Using reference TRBV28 and TRBJ2-1 for the parts outside the CDR3, the full variable domain is DVKVTQSSRYLVKRTGEKVFLECVQDMDHENMFWYRQDPGLGLRLIYFSYDVKMKEKGDIPEGYSVSREKKERFSLILESASTNQTSMYLCASSLGGVHNEQFFGPGTRLTVL.